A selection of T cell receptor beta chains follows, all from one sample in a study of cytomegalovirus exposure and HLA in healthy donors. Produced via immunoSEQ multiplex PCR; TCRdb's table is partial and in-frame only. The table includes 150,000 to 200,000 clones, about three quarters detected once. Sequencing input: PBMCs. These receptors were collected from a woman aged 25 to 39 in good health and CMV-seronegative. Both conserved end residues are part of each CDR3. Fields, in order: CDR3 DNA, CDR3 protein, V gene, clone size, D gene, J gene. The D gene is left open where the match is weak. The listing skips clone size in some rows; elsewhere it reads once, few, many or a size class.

CDR3 DNA: TGCGCCAGCAGCTTCGTGGGACAGGCTGGAAACACCATATATTTT
CDR3 protein: CASSFVGQAGNTIYF
V gene: TRBV5-1
clone size: NA
D gene: TRBD1
J gene: TRBJ1-3

CDR3 DNA: TGTGCCAGCAGCTCGGGACAGGTCAGCTCTGGAAACACCATATATTTT
CDR3 protein: CASSSGQVSSGNTIYF
V gene: TRBV11-2
clone size: NA
D gene: TRBD1
J gene: TRBJ1-3

CDR3 DNA: TGCGCCAGCAGCTTGGGAGGGCCAGGCGAGCAGTACTTC
CDR3 protein: CASSLGGPGEQYF
V gene: TRBV5-1
clone size: NA
D gene: NA
J gene: TRBJ2-7

CDR3 DNA: TGTGCCAGCAGTGAGGGCCGACGAAACACCATATATTTT
CDR3 protein: CASSEGRRNTIYF
V gene: TRBV2
clone size: NA
D gene: NA
J gene: TRBJ1-3

CDR3 DNA: TGTGCCAGCTCATTCTATGCGGTCAACACCGGGGAGCTGTTTTTT
CDR3 protein: CASSFYAVNTGELFF
V gene: TRBV18
clone size: few
D gene: NA
J gene: TRBJ2-2

CDR3 DNA: TGTGCCAGCAGCTTAGCGCCGAGCCCTGTGACTGAAGCTTTCTTT
CDR3 protein: CASSLAPSPVTEAFF
V gene: TRBV7-6
clone size: once
D gene: NA
J gene: TRBJ1-1

CDR3 DNA: TGTGCCAGCAGTTCCCCGGGCAGGGGGCATCAGCCCCAGCATTTT
CDR3 protein: CASSSPGRGHQPQHF
V gene: TRBV28
clone size: NA
D gene: TRBD1
J gene: TRBJ1-5

CDR3 DNA: TGTGCCAGCAGTTCCAGGGGAAACAAGAATCAGCCCCAGCATTTT
CDR3 protein: CASSSRGNKNQPQHF
V gene: TRBV6-5
clone size: few
D gene: NA
J gene: TRBJ1-5

CDR3 DNA: TGTGCCAGCAGCTTACAGGGGAGACAGCCCCAGCATTTT
CDR3 protein: CASSLQGRQPQHF
V gene: TRBV5-8
clone size: NA
D gene: TRBD1
J gene: TRBJ1-5

CDR3 DNA: TGTGCCAGCAGAGCCCAGAGACAGGGGGCATATGGCTACACCTTC
CDR3 protein: CASRAQRQGAYGYTF
V gene: TRBV27
clone size: NA
D gene: TRBD1
J gene: TRBJ1-2

CDR3 DNA: TGTGCCAGCAGCTTAGTGGCAGGGTTGGGCGAAAAACTGTTTTTT
CDR3 protein: CASSLVAGLGEKLFF
V gene: TRBV7-2
clone size: NA
D gene: NA
J gene: TRBJ1-4

CDR3 DNA: TGTGCCAGCAGCAATAACCCGAGCTCCTATAATTCACCCCTCCACTTT
CDR3 protein: CASSNNPSSYNSPLHF
V gene: TRBV21-1
clone size: NA
D gene: NA
J gene: TRBJ1-6

CDR3 DNA: TGCGCCAGCGTGGAGTACAGGGGCGCCAAAAACATTCAGTACTTC
CDR3 protein: CASVEYRGAKNIQYF
V gene: TRBV23-1
clone size: NA
D gene: TRBD1
J gene: TRBJ2-4

CDR3 DNA: TGTGCCAGCTCGCCCGGGACTAGCGGGGGGGCCCCCGAGCAGTACTTC
CDR3 protein: CASSPGTSGGAPEQYF
V gene: TRBV18
clone size: few
D gene: TRBD2
J gene: TRBJ2-7

CDR3 DNA: TGTGCCAGCAGCGACAGGGTAGGAGGCAATCAGCCCCAGCATTTT
CDR3 protein: CASSDRVGGNQPQHF
V gene: TRBV6-1
clone size: NA
D gene: TRBD1
J gene: TRBJ1-5

CDR3 DNA: TGTGCCAGCAGTTTTCGTCCGCTACGAAGGGACAAGCATTCACCCCTCCACTTT
CDR3 protein: CASSFRPLRRDKHSPLHF
V gene: TRBV28
clone size: NA
D gene: NA
J gene: TRBJ1-6

CDR3 DNA: TGTGCCAGCGCGGGACAGGTCTCCTACGAGCAGTACTTC
CDR3 protein: CASAGQVSYEQYF
V gene: TRBV19
clone size: NA
D gene: TRBD1
J gene: TRBJ2-7

CDR3 DNA: TGCGCCAGCAGCTGGGGGGAAAACTATGGCTACACCTTC
CDR3 protein: CASSWGENYGYTF
V gene: TRBV5-1
clone size: few
D gene: NA
J gene: TRBJ1-2

CDR3 DNA: TGTGCCAGCAGTCTCGAGGCGGGGGGCCCAGATACGCAGTATTTT
CDR3 protein: CASSLEAGGPDTQYF
V gene: TRBV6-4
clone size: once
D gene: TRBD2
J gene: TRBJ2-3

CDR3 DNA: TGTGCCAGCAGTACCACCAGGGGGCAAAATTCACCCCTCCACTTT
CDR3 protein: CASSTTRGQNSPLHF
V gene: TRBV5-4
clone size: few
D gene: TRBD1
J gene: TRBJ1-6

CDR3 DNA: TGTGCCAGCAGTGACGATTTAGCGGGGGATGTGACCCAGTACTTC
CDR3 protein: CASSDDLAGDVTQYF
V gene: TRBV2
clone size: few
D gene: TRBD2
J gene: TRBJ2-5

CDR3 DNA: TGTGCCAGCAGTGAAGCGCAGGGGGTGAATTCACCCCTCCACTTT
CDR3 protein: CASSEAQGVNSPLHF
V gene: TRBV2
clone size: NA
D gene: TRBD1
J gene: TRBJ1-6

CDR3 DNA: TGCGCCAGCAGCCAAGATGAGGGAACCTACGAGCAGTACTTC
CDR3 protein: CASSQDEGTYEQYF
V gene: TRBV4-1
clone size: NA
D gene: NA
J gene: TRBJ2-7

CDR3 DNA: TGTGCCAGCAGTTGGGAAACTAGCGGGGGGGCCGAGCAGTACTTC
CDR3 protein: CASSWETSGGAEQYF
V gene: TRBV6-5
clone size: NA
D gene: TRBD2
J gene: TRBJ2-7

CDR3 DNA: TGTGCCAGCAGCTTTGGGAGTGAGGATTACGAGCAGTACTTC
CDR3 protein: CASSFGSEDYEQYF
V gene: TRBV5-4
clone size: NA
D gene: NA
J gene: TRBJ2-7

CDR3 DNA: TGTGCTAGTGGTTTCCACCTAGACGCTTTCTTT
CDR3 protein: CASGFHLDAFF
V gene: TRBV12-5
clone size: NA
D gene: NA
J gene: TRBJ1-1

CDR3 DNA: TGCGCCAGCAGCCTCGACAGCAGATTGAACACTGAAGCTTTCTTT
CDR3 protein: CASSLDSRLNTEAFF
V gene: TRBV4-1
clone size: NA
D gene: NA
J gene: TRBJ1-1

CDR3 DNA: TGTGCCAGCAGTTACTCGGGAGGGGGACTAGCCCAGTTCTTC
CDR3 protein: CASSYSGGGLAQFF
V gene: TRBV6-6
clone size: NA
D gene: TRBD2
J gene: TRBJ2-1

CDR3 DNA: TGTGCCAGCAGTGTCCTCGGCAGGGGTGAGACCCAGTACTTC
CDR3 protein: CASSVLGRGETQYF
V gene: TRBV2
clone size: NA
D gene: NA
J gene: TRBJ2-5

CDR3 DNA: TGTGCCAGCAGCGCTGGACTGACCTCCTACGAGCAGTACTTC
CDR3 protein: CASSAGLTSYEQYF
V gene: TRBV9
clone size: once
D gene: NA
J gene: TRBJ2-7

CDR3 DNA: TGTGCCAGCAGCGCTTATACAGGGGTCATAGAAGCTTTCTTT
CDR3 protein: CASSAYTGVIEAFF
V gene: TRBV9
clone size: NA
D gene: TRBD1
J gene: TRBJ1-1

CDR3 DNA: TGTGCCTGGAGTCCCAGGGATTATAGCAATCAGCCCCAGCATTTT
CDR3 protein: CAWSPRDYSNQPQHF
V gene: TRBV30
clone size: once
D gene: NA
J gene: TRBJ1-5

CDR3 DNA: TGTGCTACCCTCACGGCGGGGGGGGGCACTGAAGCTTTCTTT
CDR3 protein: CATLTAGGGTEAFF
V gene: TRBV6-5
clone size: NA
D gene: NA
J gene: TRBJ1-1

CDR3 DNA: TGTGCCATCAGTGAGTCATTGTTTCGGGACAAGGGATCCTACGAGCAGTACTTC
CDR3 protein: CAISESLFRDKGSYEQYF
V gene: TRBV10-3
clone size: NA
D gene: NA
J gene: TRBJ2-7

CDR3 DNA: TGCGCCAGCAGCTTTAACACAGGGGGCTTCTACGAGCAGTACTTC
CDR3 protein: CASSFNTGGFYEQYF
V gene: TRBV5-1
clone size: once
D gene: TRBD1
J gene: TRBJ2-7

CDR3 DNA: TGTGCCAGCAGTAGTGGACAGGTTAGCAATCAGCCCCAGCATTTT
CDR3 protein: CASSSGQVSNQPQHF
V gene: TRBV6-5
clone size: NA
D gene: TRBD1
J gene: TRBJ1-5

CDR3 DNA: TGTGCCAGCTCACCAGGACAGCAAGAGACCCAGTACTTC
CDR3 protein: CASSPGQQETQYF
V gene: TRBV18
clone size: few
D gene: NA
J gene: TRBJ2-5

CDR3 DNA: TGTGCCACCGACAGGGGGCATTCGGACGAGCAGTACTTC
CDR3 protein: CATDRGHSDEQYF
V gene: TRBV30
clone size: NA
D gene: TRBD1
J gene: TRBJ2-7

CDR3 DNA: TGTGCCAGCAGCTTACCTGGGGCCGGCGGGAACACTGAAGCTTTCTTT
CDR3 protein: CASSLPGAGGNTEAFF
V gene: TRBV11-2
clone size: NA
D gene: NA
J gene: TRBJ1-1

CDR3 DNA: TGTGCCAGCAGCCGGGGACTAGCGGGGAGCTCCTACGAGCAGTACTTC
CDR3 protein: CASSRGLAGSSYEQYF
V gene: TRBV13
clone size: NA
D gene: TRBD2
J gene: TRBJ2-7

CDR3 DNA: TGTGCCAGCAGCTTGAAGGGAGATGAAAAACTGTTTTTT
CDR3 protein: CASSLKGDEKLFF
V gene: TRBV5-4
clone size: once
D gene: NA
J gene: TRBJ1-4

CDR3 DNA: TGTGCCAGCAGCGTGGGGACTCGAGCCTACGAGCAGTACTTC
CDR3 protein: CASSVGTRAYEQYF
V gene: TRBV6-1
clone size: once
D gene: NA
J gene: TRBJ2-7